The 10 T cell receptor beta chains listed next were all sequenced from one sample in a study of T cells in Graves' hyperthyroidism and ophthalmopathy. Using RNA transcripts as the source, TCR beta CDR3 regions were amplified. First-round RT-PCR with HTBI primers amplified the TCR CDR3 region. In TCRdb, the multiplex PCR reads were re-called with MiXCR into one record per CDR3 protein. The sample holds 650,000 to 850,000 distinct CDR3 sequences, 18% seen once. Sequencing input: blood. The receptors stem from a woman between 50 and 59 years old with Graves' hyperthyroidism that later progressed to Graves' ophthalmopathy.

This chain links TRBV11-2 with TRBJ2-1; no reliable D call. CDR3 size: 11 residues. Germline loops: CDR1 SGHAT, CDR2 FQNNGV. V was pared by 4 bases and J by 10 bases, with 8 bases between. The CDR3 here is CASSSTEEQFF. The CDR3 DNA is TGTGCCAGCAGCTCCACAGAAGAGCAGTTCTTC.

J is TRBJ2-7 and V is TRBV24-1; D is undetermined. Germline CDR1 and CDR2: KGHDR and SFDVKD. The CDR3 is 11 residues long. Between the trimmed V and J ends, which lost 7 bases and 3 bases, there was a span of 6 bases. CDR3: CATSLLYEQYF. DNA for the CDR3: TGTGCCACCAGCCTTCTCTACGAGCAGTACTTC.

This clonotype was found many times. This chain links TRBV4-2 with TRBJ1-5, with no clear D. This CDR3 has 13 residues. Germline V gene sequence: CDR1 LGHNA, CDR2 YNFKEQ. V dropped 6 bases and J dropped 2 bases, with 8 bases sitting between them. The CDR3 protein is CASSPDGNQPQHF. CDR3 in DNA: TGTGCCAGCAGTCCCGACGGCAATCAGCCCCAGCATTTT.

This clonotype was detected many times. CDR3 in amino acids: CASSVGGEPVYEQYF. The CDR3 coding sequence is TGTGCCAGCAGCGTGGGTGGTGAACCAGTCTACGAGCAGTACTTC. The V gene is TRBV9, the J gene TRBJ2-7; unclear D gene. Germline loops: CDR1 SGDLS, CDR2 YYNGEE. The length of the CDR3 is 15 residues. With 2 bases removed from V and 3 bases from J, the gap between germline ends came to 15 bases.

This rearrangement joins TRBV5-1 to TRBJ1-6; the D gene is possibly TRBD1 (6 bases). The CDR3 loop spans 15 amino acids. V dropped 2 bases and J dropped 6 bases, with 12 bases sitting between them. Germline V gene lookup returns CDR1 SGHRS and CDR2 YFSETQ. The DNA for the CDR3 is TGCGCCAGCAGCTTTGCGCAGGGGTCTAATTCACCCCTCCACTTT. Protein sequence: CASSFAQGSNSPLHF.

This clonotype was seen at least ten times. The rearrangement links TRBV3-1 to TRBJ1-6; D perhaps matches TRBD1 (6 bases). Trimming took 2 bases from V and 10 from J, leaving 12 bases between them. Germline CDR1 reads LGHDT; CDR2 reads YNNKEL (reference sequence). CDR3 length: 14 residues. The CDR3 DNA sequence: TGTGCCAGCAGCCAACAGGGGCATCAATCACCCCTCCACTTT. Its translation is CASSQQGHQSPLHF.

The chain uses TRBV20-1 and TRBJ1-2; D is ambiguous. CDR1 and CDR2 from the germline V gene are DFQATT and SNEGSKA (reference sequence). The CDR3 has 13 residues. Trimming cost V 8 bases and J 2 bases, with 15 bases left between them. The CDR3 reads CSRLSRGNYGYTF. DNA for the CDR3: TGCAGTCGGCTAAGTCGGGGAAACTATGGCTACACCTTC.

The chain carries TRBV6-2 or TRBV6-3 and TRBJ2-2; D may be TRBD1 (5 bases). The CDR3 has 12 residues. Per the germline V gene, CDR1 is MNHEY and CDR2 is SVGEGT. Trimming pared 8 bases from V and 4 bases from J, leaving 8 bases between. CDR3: CASLQGTGELFF. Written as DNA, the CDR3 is TGTGCCAGCCTCCAGGGCACCGGGGAGCTGTTTTTT.

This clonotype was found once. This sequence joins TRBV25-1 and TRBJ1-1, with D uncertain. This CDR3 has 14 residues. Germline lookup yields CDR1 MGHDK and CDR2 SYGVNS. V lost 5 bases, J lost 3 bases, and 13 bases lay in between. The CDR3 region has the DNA TGTGCCAGCAGTCGGGGTGGGTTCTACACTGAAGCTTTCTTT. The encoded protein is CASSRGGFYTEAFF.

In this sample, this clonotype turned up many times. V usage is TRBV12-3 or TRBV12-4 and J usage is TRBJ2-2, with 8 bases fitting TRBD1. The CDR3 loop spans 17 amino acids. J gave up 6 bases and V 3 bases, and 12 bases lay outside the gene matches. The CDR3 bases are TGTGCCAGCAGTTTCTGGTGGGGGACAGGAAAGTCCGGGGAGCTGTTTTTT. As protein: CASSFWWGTGKSGELFF.